This TCR beta chain comes out of a study of blood T cells in healthy people across ages. Turning to the study itself: T cells yielded about one barcoded beta molecule per two cells through template switching. Points from the study as a whole: Researchers report that TCR beta diversity correlated strongly with naive T cell percentage.

CDR3 length: 13 residues. Trimming removed 3 bases at V and 2 bases at J, with 6 bases between. Germline V gene sequence: CDR1 SGDLS, CDR2 YYNGEE. Donors each provided about 9.5 milliliters of peripheral blood. Each sample had at least 6 million PBMCs isolated. Primers used in a second PCR of about 7 to 12 cycles were a sample-barcoded 5' primer and a J-beta primer mix. TCRdb independently ran MiXCR on the 5' RACE reads; one entry per CDR3 protein. In the table there are almost 800,000 distinct CDR3 sequences, about 62% of which are singletons. Regarding this clonotype: The antigen remains undetermined.

The V call is TRBV9, the J call TRBJ2-1, with D uncertain. The sequencing sample was made of blood. The sequence derives from a man in his thirties or forties in good health. The CDR3 DNA reads as TGTGCCAGCAGCGCGGAAGCCTACAATGAGCAGTTCTTC. Translating gives CASSAEAYNEQFF.